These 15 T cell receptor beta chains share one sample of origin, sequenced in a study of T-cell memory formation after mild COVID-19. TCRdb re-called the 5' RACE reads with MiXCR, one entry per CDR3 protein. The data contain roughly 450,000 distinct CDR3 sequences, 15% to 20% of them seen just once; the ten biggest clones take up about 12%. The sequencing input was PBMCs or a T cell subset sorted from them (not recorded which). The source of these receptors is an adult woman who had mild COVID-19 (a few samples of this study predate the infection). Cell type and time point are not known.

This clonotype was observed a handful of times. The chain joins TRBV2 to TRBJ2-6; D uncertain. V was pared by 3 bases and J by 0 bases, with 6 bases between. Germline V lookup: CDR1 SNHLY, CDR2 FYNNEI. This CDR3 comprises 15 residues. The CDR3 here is CASSDVVSGANVLTF. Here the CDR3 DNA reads TGTGCCAGCAGTGACGTGGTCTCTGGGGCCAACGTCCTGACTTTC.

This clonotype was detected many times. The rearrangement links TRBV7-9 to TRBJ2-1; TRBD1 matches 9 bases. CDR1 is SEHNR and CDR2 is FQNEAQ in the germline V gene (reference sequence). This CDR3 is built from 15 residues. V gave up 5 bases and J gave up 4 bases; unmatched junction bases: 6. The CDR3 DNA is TGTGCCAGCAGCCTGGACAGGGGTGGATACAATGAGCAGTTCTTC. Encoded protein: CASSLDRGGYNEQFF.

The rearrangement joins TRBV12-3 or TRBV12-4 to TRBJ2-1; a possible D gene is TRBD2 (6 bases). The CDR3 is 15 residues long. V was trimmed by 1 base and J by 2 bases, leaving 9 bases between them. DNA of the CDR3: TGTGCCAGCAGTTTAGGGACTACCCCCTACAATGAGCAGTTCTTC. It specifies CASSLGTTPYNEQFF.

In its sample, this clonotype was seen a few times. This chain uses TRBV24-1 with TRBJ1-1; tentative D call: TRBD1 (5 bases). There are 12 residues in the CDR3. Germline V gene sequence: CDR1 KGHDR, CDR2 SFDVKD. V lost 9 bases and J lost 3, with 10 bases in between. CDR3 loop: CATGSRDTEAFF. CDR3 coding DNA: TGTGCCACCGGATCCAGGGACACTGAAGCTTTCTTT.

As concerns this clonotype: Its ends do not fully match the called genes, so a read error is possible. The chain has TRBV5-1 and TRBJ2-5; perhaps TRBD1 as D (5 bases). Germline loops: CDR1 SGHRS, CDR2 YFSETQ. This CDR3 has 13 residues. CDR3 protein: CASSFRVQETQHF. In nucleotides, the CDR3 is TGCGCCAGCAGCTTCAGGGTCCAAGAGACCCAGCACTTC.

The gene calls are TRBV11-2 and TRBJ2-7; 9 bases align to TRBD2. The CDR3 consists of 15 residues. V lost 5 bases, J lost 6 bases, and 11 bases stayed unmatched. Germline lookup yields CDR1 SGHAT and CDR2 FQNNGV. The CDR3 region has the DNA TGTGCCAGCAGCCAGATAGCGGGGGCTATCTCCGAGCAGTACTTC. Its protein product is CASSQIAGAISEQYF.

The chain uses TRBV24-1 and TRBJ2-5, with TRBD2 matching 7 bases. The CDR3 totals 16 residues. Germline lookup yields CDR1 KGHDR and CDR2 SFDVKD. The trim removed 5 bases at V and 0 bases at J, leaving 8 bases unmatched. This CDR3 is CATSGSRGSYQETQYF. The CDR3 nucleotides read TGTGCCACCAGTGGCTCGCGGGGGAGCTACCAAGAGACCCAGTACTTC.

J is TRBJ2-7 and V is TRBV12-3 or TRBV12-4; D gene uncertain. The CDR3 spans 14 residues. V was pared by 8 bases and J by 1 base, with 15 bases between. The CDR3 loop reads CASAYGRSSYEQYF. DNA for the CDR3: TGTGCCAGCGCCTACGGGCGGTCTTCCTACGAGCAGTACTTC.

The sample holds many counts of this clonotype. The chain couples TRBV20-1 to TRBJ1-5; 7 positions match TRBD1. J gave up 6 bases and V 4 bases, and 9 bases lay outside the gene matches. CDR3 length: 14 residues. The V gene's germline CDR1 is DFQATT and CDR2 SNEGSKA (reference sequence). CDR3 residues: CSAKGGGDIQPQHF. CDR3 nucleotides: TGCAGTGCTAAGGGAGGGGGCGACATTCAGCCCCAGCATTTT.

The DNA of the CDR3 is TGTGCCAGCAGTCCCCGGACAGGTAGGGATGAGCAGTACTTC. It is translated as CASSPRTGRDEQYF. The chain recombines TRBV2 with TRBJ2-7; 7 positions agree with TRBD1. The V gene's germline CDR1 is SNHLY and CDR2 FYNNEI. The CDR3 has 14 amino acids. The junction had 11 bases not matched to a gene; V was cut back by 5 bases and J by 7 bases.

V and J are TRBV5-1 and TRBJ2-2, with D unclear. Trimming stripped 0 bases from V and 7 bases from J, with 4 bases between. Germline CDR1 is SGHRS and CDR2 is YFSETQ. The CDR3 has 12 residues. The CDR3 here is CASSLGLGELFF. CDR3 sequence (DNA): TGCGCCAGCAGCTTGGGGCTCGGGGAGCTGTTTTTT.

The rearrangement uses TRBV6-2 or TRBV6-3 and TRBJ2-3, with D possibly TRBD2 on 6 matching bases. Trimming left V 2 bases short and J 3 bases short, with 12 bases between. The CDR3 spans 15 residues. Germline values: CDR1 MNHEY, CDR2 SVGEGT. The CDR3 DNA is TGTGCCAGCAGTTACATTCCGGGAGCTACAGATACGCAGTATTTT. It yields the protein CASSYIPGATDTQYF.

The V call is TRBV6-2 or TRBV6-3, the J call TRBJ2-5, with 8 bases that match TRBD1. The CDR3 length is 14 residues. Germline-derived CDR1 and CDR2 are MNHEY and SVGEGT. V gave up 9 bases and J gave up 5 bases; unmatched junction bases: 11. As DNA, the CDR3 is TGTGCCAGTGACAGGGGTCCCCAAGGCGAGACCCAGTACTTC. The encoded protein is CASDRGPQGETQYF.

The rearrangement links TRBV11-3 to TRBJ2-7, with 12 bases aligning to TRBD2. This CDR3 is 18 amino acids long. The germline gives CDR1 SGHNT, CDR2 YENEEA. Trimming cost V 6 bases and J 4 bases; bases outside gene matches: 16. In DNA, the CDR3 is TGTGCCAGCAGTACCGAGGCCCTAGCGGGAGGGCCAATGTACGAGCAGTACTTC. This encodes CASSTEALAGGPMYEQYF.

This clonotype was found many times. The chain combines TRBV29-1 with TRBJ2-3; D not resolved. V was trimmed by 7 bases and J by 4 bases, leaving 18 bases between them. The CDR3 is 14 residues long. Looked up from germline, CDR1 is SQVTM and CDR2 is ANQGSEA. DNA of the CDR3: TGCAGCGCCATCCGGGCCCATGGGGCAGATACGCAGTATTTT. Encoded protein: CSAIRAHGADTQYF.